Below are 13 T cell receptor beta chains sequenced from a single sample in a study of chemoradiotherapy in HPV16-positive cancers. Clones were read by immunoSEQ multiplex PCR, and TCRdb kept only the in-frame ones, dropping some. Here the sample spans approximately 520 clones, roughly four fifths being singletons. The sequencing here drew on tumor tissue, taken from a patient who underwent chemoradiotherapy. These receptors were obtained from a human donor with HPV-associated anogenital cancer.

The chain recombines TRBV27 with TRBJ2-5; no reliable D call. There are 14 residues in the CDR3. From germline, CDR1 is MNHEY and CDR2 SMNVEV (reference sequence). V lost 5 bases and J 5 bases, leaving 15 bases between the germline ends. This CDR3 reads CASSAQTLSETQYF. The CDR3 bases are TGTGCCAGCAGTGCCCAGACCCTGTCGGAGACCCAGTACTTC.

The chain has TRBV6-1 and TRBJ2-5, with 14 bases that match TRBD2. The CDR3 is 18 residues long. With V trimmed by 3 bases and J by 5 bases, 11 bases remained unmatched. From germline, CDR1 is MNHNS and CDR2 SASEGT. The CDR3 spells CASSDPGTSGRRGETQYF. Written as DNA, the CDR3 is TGTGCCAGCAGTGATCCCGGGACTAGCGGGAGACGGGGCGAGACCCAGTACTTC.

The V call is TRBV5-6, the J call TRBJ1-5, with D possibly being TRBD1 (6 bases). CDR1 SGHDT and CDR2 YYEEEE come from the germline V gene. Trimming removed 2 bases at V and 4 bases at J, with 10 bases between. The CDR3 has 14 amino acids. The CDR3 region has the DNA TGTGCCAGCAGCTTACATCAGGGGAATCAGCCCCAGCATTTT. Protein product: CASSLHQGNQPQHF.

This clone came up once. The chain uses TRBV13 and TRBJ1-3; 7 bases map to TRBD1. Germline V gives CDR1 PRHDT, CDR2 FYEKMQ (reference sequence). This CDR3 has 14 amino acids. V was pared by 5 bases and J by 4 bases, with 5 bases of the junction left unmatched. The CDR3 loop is CASSEGAIGNTIYF. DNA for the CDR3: TGTGCCAGCAGCGAGGGGGCGATCGGAAACACCATATATTTT.

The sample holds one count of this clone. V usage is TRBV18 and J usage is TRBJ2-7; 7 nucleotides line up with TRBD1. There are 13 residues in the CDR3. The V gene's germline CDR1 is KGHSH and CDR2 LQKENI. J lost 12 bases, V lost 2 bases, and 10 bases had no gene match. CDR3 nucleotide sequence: TGTGCCAGCTCACCAGTTGAGACAGGGACGGCGTACTTC. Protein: CASSPVETGTAYF.

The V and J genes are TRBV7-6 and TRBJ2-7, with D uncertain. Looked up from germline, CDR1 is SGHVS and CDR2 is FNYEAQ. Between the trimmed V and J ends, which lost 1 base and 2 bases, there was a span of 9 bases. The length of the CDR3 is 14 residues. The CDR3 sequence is CASSLEVGAYEQYF. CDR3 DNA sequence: TGTGCCAGCAGCTTAGAGGTCGGAGCCTACGAGCAGTACTTC.

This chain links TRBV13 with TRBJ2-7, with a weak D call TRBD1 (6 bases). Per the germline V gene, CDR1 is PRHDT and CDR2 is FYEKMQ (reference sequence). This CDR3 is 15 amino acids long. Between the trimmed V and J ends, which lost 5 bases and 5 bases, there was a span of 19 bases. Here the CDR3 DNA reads TGTGCCAGCAGCCCCTCGGGACACCGAGGTCACGAGCAGTACTTC. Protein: CASSPSGHRGHEQYF.

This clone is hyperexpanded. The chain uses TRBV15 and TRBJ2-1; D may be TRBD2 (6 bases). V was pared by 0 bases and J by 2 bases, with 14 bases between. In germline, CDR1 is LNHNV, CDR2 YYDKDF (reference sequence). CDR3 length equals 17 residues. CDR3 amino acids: CATSRDNWREAYNEQFF. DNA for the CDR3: TGTGCCACCAGCAGAGATAATTGGCGGGAAGCCTACAATGAGCAGTTCTTC.

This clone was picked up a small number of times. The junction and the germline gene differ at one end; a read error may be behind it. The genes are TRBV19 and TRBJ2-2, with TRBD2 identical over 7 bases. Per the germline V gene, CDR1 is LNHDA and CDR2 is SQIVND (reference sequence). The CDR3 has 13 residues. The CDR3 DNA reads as TGTCCCAGAGCGAGGCGGGAGCACGGGGAGCTGTTTTTT. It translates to CPRARREHGELFF.

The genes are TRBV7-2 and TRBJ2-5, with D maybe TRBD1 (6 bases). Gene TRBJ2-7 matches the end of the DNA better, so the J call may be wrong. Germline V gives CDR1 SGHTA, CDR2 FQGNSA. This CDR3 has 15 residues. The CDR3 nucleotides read TGTGCCAGCAGCTTAACGGCTGGGCAGGGGAACGAGCAGTACTTC. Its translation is CASSLTAGQGNEQYF.

This CDR3 reads CAWSVRGSRGTLRTDTQYF. The CDR3 nucleotides read TGTGCCTGGAGTGTACGGGGTTCCCGTGGGACCCTACGCACAGATACGCAGTATTTT. The chain links TRBV30 to TRBJ2-3; D possibly matches TRBD1 or TRBD2 (5 bases each). Germline V gene sequence: CDR1 GTSNPN, CDR2 SVGIG (reference sequence). This CDR3 spans 19 amino acids. V gave up 0 bases and J gave up 1 base, with 23 bases separating them.

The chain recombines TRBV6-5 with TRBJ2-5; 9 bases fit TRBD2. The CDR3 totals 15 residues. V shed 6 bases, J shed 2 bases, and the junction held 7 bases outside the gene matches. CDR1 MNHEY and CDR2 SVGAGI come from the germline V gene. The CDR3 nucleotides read TGTGCCAGCAGCCCTACGACTAGCGGACAAGAGACCCAGTACTTC. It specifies CASSPTTSGQETQYF.

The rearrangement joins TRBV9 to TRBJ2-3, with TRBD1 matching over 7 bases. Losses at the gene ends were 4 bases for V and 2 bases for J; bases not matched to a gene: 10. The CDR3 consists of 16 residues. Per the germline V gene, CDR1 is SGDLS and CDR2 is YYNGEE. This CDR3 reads CASSPRQGRFTDTQYF. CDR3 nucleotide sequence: TGTGCCAGCAGCCCCCGACAGGGCCGTTTCACAGATACGCAGTATTTT.